Below, 11 T cell receptor beta chains from the same sample are listed, as sequenced in a study of CD8 T cells in ankylosing spondylitis (dated 2017 in TCRdb). Receptor libraries were prepared by 5' RACE. Data came from an Illumina HiSeq 2500. TCRdb reanalyzed the raw reads on its own, using fastp at Q25 for trimming and MiXCR for clone calling, and kept in-frame beta chains. Rows with a matching CDR3 protein are joined into one entry that keeps the most common DNA and genes. The sample table lists about 200,000 distinct CDR3 sequences, over 10% of them with a count of one. About 15% of the sample goes to the ten largest clones. The sequenced sample was blood, either unsorted or a sorted T cell fraction (not recorded which). These receptors were collected from a male donor with ankylosing spondylitis or in good health (not recorded which).

The sample holds many counts of this clonotype. This chain uses TRBV7-2 with TRBJ2-7, with a weak D call TRBD2 (5 bases). The germline V gene encodes CDR1 SGHTA and CDR2 FQGNSA. The CDR3 covers 15 residues. Trimming stripped 4 bases from V and 7 bases from J, with 20 bases between. The CDR3 DNA reads TGTGCCAGCAGCTGGCCCGGGGAGATCGTTTCGGAGCAGTACTTC. It specifies CASSWPGEIVSEQYF. The entire variable domain, with the rest obtained from reference TRBV7-2 and TRBJ2-7, is as follows: GAGVSQSPSNKVTEKGKDVELRCDPISGHTALYWYRQSLGQGLEFLIYFQGNSAPDKSGLPSDRFSAERTGGSVSTLTIQRTQQEDSAVYLCASSWPGEIVSEQYFGPGTRLTVT.

This clonotype was detected only a few times. J is TRBJ1-2 and V is TRBV12-3 or TRBV12-4; D is possibly TRBD1 (6 bases). Trimming cost V 5 bases and J 4 bases, with 14 bases left between them. CDR3 size: 14 residues. This chain's CDR3 is CASSPNQGTYGYTF. The CDR3 DNA is TGTGCCAGCAGTCCAAATCAGGGGACCTATGGCTACACCTTC.

This clonotype was observed a handful of times. The J gene is TRBJ2-1, the V gene TRBV20-1, with D perhaps TRBD2 (5 bases). There are 12 residues in the CDR3. Germline V lookup: CDR1 DFQATT, CDR2 SNEGSKA (reference sequence). Deletions cut 6 bases from V and 5 bases from J, with 11 bases between. The CDR3 protein is CSARGSHNEQFF. Written as DNA, the CDR3 is TGCAGTGCCCGCGGGTCGCACAATGAGCAGTTCTTC.

This clonotype was seen a handful of times. The chain joins TRBV10-3 to TRBJ2-1; D is undetermined. Germline V gene sequence: CDR1 ENHRY, CDR2 SYGVKD. The germline V and J ends were trimmed by 3 bases and 10 bases, with 13 bases remaining between them. The CDR3 loop spans 13 amino acids. CDR3 nucleotides: TGTGCCATCAGTGACATCGCCAAGGGAGAGCAGTTCTTC. Encoded protein: CAISDIAKGEQFF.

This chain uses TRBV21-1 with TRBJ2-3; TRBD2 is taken as the D call from the table, unchecked against the DNA. TRBV21-1 is recorded as a pseudogene. The CDR3 sequence is 16 residues long. CDR3 loop: CASSKGERERTDTQYF. The CDR3 DNA sequence: TGTGCCAGCAGCAAAGGAGAGCGGGAGCGAACAGATACGCAGTATTTT.

This clonotype was seen only a few times. This chain connects TRBV20-1 to TRBJ2-1; 8 nucleotides agree with TRBD1. J gave up 3 bases and V 6 bases, and 13 bases lay outside the gene matches. Germline V gene sequence: CDR1 DFQATT, CDR2 SNEGSKA (reference sequence). The CDR3 length is 16 residues. The CDR3 reads CSANIRTGKRYNEQFF. CDR3 nucleotides: TGCAGTGCGAATATTCGGACAGGGAAACGCTACAATGAGCAGTTCTTC.

This clonotype was counted between two and nine times. The chain uses TRBV4-1 and TRBJ1-1; D is unclear. Per germline, CDR1 MGHRA and CDR2 YSYEKL. The V end was cut by 0 bases, the J end by 4 bases, with 18 bases between. The CDR3 has 17 amino acids. CDR3 sequence reads: CASSQDAAALGGTEAFF. The CDR3 nucleotides are TGCGCCAGCAGCCAAGATGCGGCGGCCCTAGGAGGCACTGAAGCTTTCTTT.

The rearrangement links TRBV27 to TRBJ2-7; D might be TRBD1 (6 bases). CDR3 size: 14 residues. Trimming removed 5 bases from V and 3 bases from J, with 14 bases in between. From germline, CDR1 is MNHEY and CDR2 SMNVEV (reference sequence). The CDR3 loop is CASSPPGQYYEQYF. In DNA form, the CDR3 reads TGTGCCAGCAGTCCTCCCGGACAGTACTACGAGCAGTACTTC.

There are a few counts of this clonotype. The genes are TRBV29-1 and TRBJ2-3, with 7 bases fitting TRBD2. This CDR3 has 15 residues. Germline V gene data show CDR1 as SQVTM and CDR2 as ANQGSEA. J was trimmed by 2 bases and V by 5 bases; bases with no gene match: 10. CDR3: CSVWGTSELTDTQYF. The CDR3 DNA is TGCAGCGTTTGGGGAACTAGCGAGCTCACAGATACGCAGTATTTT.

This chain uses TRBV3-1 with TRBJ2-3; the D gene could be TRBD1 or TRBD2 (5 bases each). V was pared by 3 bases and J by 4 bases, with 17 bases between. CDR1 is LGHDT, CDR2 YNNKEL, per germline (reference sequence). The CDR3 length is 16 residues. The CDR3 region has the DNA TGTGCCAGCAGCCAGGGGGTGGGGGTAGCACCAGATACGCAGTATTTT. Protein sequence: CASSQGVGVAPDTQYF.

The chain couples TRBV12-3 or TRBV12-4 to TRBJ2-2; D is uncertain. Trimming took 8 bases from V and 0 from J, leaving 10 bases between them. The CDR3 loop spans 14 amino acids. Here the CDR3 reads CASLGYPNTGELFF. The CDR3 nucleotides read TGTGCCAGCCTCGGGTACCCGAACACCGGGGAGCTGTTTTTT.